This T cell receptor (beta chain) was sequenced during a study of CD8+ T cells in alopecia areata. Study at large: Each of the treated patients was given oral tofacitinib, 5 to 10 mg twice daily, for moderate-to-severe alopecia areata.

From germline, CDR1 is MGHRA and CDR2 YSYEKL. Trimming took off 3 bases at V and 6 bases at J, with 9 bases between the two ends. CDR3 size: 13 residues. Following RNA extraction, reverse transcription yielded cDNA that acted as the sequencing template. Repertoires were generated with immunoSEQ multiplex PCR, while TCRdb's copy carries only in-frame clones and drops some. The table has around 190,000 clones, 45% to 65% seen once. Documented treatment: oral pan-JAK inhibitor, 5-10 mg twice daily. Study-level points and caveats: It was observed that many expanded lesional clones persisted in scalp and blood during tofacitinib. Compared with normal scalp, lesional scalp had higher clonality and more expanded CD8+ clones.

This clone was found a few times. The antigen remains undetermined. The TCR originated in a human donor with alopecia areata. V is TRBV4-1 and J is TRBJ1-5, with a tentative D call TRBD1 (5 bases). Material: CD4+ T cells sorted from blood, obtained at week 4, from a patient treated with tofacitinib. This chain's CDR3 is CASSQWDAQPQHF. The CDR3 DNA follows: TGCGCCAGCAGCCAGTGGGACGCTCAGCCCCAGCATTTT.